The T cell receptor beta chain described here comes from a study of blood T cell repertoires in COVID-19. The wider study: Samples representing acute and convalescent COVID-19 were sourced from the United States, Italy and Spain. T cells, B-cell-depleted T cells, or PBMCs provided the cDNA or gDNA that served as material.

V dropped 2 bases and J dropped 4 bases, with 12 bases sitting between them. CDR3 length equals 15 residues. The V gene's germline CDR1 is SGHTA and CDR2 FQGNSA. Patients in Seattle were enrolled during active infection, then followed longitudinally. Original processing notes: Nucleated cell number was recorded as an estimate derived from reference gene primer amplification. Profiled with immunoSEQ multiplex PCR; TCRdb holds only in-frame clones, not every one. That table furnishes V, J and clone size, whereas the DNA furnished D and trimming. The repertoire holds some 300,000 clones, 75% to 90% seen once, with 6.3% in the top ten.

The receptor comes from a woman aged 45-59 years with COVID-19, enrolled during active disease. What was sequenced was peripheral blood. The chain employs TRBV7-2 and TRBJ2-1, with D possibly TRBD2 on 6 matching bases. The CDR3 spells CASSLQGGTYNEQFF. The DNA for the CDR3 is TGTGCCAGCAGCTTACAGGGCGGGACTTACAATGAGCAGTTCTTC. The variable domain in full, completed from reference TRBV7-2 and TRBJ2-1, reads GAGVSQSPSNKVTEKGKDVELRCDPISGHTALYWYRQSLGQGLEFLIYFQGNSAPDKSGLPSDRFSAERTGGSVSTLTIQRTQQEDSAVYLCASSLQGGTYNEQFFGPGTRLTVL.